This T cell receptor (beta chain) derives from a study of blood T cell repertoires in COVID-19. Study summary: Sources were T cells, B-cell-depleted T cells, or PBMCs; the material itself was cDNA or gDNA.

Participants were aged about 18 to 100 years from 20 to 30 US areas. Self-reported history from a screening survey and questionnaire set each donor's cohort. CDR1 and CDR2 from the germline V gene are MNHNS and SASEGT. Trimming stripped 1 base from V and 4 bases from J, with 11 bases between. CDR3 length: 16 amino acids. In the authors' methods: Counts of nucleated cells, estimated from reference gene primer amplification, were obtained. Generated by immunoSEQ multiplex PCR, the TCRdb table keeps only in-frame clones and is missing some. V and J calls and clone size are as listed in that table; D and trimming were resolved from the DNA. Of approximately 260,000 clones listed, 84% are singletons.

What was sequenced was PBMCs or T cells enriched from blood (not recorded which). This receptor was taken from a young man with acute COVID-19. V and J are TRBV6-1 and TRBJ2-6, with D perhaps TRBD1 (6 bases). The CDR3 bases are TGTGCCAGCAGTGAAGAAGTGGGGGCAGGGGCCAACGTCCTGACTTTC. Translating it yields CASSEEVGAGANVLTF.